The T cell receptor beta chain under discussion was sequenced for a study of cytomegalovirus exposure and HLA in healthy donors. Study-wide points: Highly shared sequence variants in one cluster were likely a sequencing artifact. The study flagged approximately 180 TCR beta chains as cytomegalovirus-associated.

About this clone: Its antigen is not identified.

Trimming left V 4 bases short and J 2 bases short, with 8 bases between. From germline, CDR1 is SGHDN and CDR2 FVKESK. CDR3 length: 14 residues. PCR amplification relied on 60 Vbeta primers (plus 13 Jbeta primers). The repertoire was sequenced with immunoSEQ multiplex PCR; TCRdb's copy has only in-frame clones and lacks some. The sample yields more than 95,000 clones, nearly 15% seen once. Sequenced sample: PBMCs. The TCR comes from a female donor in good health and CMV-seronegative. This chain uses TRBV14 with TRBJ2-2; D is unresolved. The CDR3 DNA reads TGTGCCAGCAGCCGAACGCTAAACACCGGGGAGCTGTTTTTT. Translated: CASSRTLNTGELFF. Together with reference TRBV14 and TRBJ2-2, the CDR3 gives the full variable domain: EAGVTQFPSHSVIEKGQTVTLRCDPISGHDNLYWYRRVMGKEIKFLLHFVKESKQDESGMPNNRFLAERTGGTYSTLKVQPAELEDSGVYFCASSRTLNTGELFFGEGSRLTVL.